This entry features one TCR beta chain sequence. This record comes from a study of early stage breast cancer tumors. The CDR3 sequence is 13 residues long. Looked up from germline, CDR1 is SGHVS and CDR2 is FNYEAQ. The V end lost 1 base, the J end lost 9 bases, and 10 bases lay between the germline ends. Assay used: immunoSEQ multiplex PCR; TCRdb lists only in-frame clones, some missing. The table lists about 31,000 clones, around 75% of them singletons. The specimen sequenced was breast tumor tissue. The receptor comes from a person aged 25 to 40 with breast cancer. The J gene is TRBJ2-1, the V gene TRBV7-6; maybe TRBD2 (5 bases). The CDR3 sequence: CASSLESRGEQFF. CDR3 DNA sequence: TGTGCCAGCAGCTTAGAGTCTCGGGGTGAGCAGTTCTTC.